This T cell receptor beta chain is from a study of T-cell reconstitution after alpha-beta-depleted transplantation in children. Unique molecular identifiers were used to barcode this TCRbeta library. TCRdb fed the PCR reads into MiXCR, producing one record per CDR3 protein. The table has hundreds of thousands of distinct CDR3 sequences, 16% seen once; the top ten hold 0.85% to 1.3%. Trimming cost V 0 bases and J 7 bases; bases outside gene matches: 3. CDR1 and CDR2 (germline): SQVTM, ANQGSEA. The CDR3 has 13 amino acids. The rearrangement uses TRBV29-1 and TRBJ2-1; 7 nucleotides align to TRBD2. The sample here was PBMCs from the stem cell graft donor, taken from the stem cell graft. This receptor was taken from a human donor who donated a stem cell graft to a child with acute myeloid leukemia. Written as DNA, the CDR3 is TGCAGCGTTGAAGAAGCGGGGTGGAATGAGCAGTTCTTC. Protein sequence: CSVEEAGWNEQFF.